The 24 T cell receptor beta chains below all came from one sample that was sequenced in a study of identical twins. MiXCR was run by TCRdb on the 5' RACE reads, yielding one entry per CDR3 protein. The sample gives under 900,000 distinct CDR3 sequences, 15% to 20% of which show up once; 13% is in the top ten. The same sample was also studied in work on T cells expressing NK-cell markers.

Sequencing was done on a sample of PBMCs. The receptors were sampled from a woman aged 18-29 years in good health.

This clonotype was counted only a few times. The CDR3 loop is CASSVGSTTTGETQYF. In DNA, the CDR3 is TGTGCCAGCAGCGTAGGGTCAACCACGACAGGAGAGACCCAGTACTTC. The V call is TRBV9, the J call TRBJ2-5, with D possibly TRBD1 on 6 matching bases. Germline V gene lookup returns CDR1 SGDLS and CDR2 YYNGEE. The CDR3 is 16 residues long. Trimming pared 0 bases from V and 4 bases from J, leaving 16 bases between.

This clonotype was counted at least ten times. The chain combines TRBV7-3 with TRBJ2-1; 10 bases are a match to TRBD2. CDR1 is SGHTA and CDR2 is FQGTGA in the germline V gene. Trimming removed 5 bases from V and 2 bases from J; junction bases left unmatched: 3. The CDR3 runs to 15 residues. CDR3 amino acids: CASSVSGGAYNEQFF. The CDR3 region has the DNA TGTGCCAGCAGCGTCAGCGGGGGGGCCTACAATGAGCAGTTCTTC.

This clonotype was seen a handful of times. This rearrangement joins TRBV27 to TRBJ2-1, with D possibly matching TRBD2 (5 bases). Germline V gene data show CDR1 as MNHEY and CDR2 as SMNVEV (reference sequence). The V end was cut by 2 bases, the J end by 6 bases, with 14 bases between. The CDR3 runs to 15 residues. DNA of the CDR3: TGTGCCAGCAGTTTAGGGAGATTGGGTTCCAATGAGCAGTTCTTC. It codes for CASSLGRLGSNEQFF.

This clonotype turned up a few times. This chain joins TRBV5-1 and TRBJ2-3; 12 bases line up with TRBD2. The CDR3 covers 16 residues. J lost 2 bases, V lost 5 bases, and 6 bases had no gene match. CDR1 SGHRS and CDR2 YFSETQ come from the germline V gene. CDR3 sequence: CASRDLAGGITDTQYF. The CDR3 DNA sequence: TGCGCCAGCAGAGATCTAGCGGGAGGGATCACAGATACGCAGTATTTT.

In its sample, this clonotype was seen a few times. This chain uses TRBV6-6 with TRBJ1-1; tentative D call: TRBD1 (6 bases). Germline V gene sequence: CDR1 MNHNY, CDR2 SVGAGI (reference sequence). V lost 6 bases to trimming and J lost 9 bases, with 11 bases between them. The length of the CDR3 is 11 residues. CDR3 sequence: CASSYGQKAFF. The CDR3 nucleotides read TGTGCCAGCAGCTACGGACAGAAAGCTTTCTTT.

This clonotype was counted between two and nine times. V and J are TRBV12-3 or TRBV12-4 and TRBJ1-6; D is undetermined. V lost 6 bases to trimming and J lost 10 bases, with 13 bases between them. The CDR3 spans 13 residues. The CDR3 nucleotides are TGTGCCAGCAGCCTGGCAGAGCGATCACCCCTCCACTTT. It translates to CASSLAERSPLHF.

The CDR3 DNA sequence: TGCAGCGCCTGGGGACTGGCGGGGGGTCCAAGCTTATCCTACAATGAGCAGTTCTTC. Translated, it gives CSAWGLAGGPSLSYNEQFF. The chain employs TRBV20-1 and TRBJ2-1; 8 positions match TRBD2. Per germline, CDR1 DFQATT and CDR2 SNEGSKA (reference sequence). CDR3 length: 19 residues.

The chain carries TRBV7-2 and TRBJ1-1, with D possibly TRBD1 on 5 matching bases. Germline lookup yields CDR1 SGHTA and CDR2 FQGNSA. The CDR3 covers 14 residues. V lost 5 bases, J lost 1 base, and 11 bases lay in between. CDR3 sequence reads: CASSKPGPNTEAFF. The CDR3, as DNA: TGTGCCAGCAGCAAACCGGGACCGAACACTGAAGCTTTCTTT.

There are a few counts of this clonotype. The CDR3 DNA sequence: TGTGCCAGCAGCTCCCCGGGGAGCCCGTACAAAAACATTCAGTACTTC. Translated: CASSSPGSPYKNIQYF. V usage is TRBV11-2 and J usage is TRBJ2-4; weak D call: TRBD2 (5 bases). CDR3 length equals 16 residues. Germline CDR1 and CDR2: SGHAT and FQNNGV. V was cut by 4 bases and J by 3 bases, with 16 bases left in between. Combining the CDR3 with reference TRBV11-2 and TRBJ2-4 gives the whole variable domain EAGVAQSPRYKIIEKRQSVAFWCNPISGHATLYWYQQILGQGPKLLIQFQNNGVVDDSQLPKDRFSAERLKGVDSTLKIQPAKLEDSAVYLCASSSPGSPYKNIQYFGAGTRLSVL.

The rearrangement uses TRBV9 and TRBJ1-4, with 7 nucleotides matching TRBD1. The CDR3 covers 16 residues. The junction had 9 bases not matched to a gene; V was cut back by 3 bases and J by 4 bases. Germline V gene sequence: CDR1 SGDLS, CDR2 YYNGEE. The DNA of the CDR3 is TGTGCCAGCAGCGCCGACCCAGGGGGATATAATGAAAAACTGTTTTTT. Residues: CASSADPGGYNEKLFF.

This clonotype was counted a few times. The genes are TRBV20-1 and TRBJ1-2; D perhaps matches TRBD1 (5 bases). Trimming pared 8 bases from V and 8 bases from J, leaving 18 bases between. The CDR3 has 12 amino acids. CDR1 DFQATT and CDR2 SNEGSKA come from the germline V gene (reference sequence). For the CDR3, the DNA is TGCAGTACCAGCAAAGGGGTGGACGGCTACACCTTC. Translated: CSTSKGVDGYTF.

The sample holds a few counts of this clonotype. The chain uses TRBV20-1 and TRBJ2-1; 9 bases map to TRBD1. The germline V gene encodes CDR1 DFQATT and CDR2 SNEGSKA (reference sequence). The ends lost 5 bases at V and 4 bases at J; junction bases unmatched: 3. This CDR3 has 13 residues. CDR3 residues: CSAAGTGYNEQFF. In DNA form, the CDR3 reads TGCAGTGCTGCCGGGACAGGGTACAATGAGCAGTTCTTC.

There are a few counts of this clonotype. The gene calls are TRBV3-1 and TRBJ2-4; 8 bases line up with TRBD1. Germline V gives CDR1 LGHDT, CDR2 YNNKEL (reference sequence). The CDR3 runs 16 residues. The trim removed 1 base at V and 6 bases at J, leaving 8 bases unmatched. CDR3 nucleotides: TGTGCCAGCAGCCAAGGGGGCGGGACAGGTCGAAACATTCAGTACTTC. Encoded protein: CASSQGGGTGRNIQYF.

Here the CDR3 DNA reads TGCAGCGTTGGGTGGGGGGCCTACAATGAGCAGTTCTTC. The encoded protein is CSVGWGAYNEQFF. The chain carries TRBV29-1 and TRBJ2-1; a possible D gene is TRBD2 (6 bases). Germline CDR1 SQVTM, CDR2 ANQGSEA. Trimming shortened V by 4 bases and J by 2 bases, and 9 bases separated the two germline ends. The CDR3 loop spans 13 amino acids.

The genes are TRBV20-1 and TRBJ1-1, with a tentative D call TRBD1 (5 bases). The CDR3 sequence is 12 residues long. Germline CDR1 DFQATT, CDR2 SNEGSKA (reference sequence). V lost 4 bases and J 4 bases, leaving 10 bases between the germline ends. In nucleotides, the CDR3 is TGCAGTGCTATCAGGGAGTTCACTGAAGCTTTCTTT. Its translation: CSAIREFTEAFF.

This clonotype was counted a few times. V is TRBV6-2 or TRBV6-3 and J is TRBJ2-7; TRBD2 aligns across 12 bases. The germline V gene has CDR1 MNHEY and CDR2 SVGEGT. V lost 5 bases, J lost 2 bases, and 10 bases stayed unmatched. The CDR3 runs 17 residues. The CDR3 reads CASSRTTLAGGAYEQYF. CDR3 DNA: TGTGCCAGCAGTCGCACTACTCTAGCGGGGGGGGCCTACGAGCAGTACTTC.

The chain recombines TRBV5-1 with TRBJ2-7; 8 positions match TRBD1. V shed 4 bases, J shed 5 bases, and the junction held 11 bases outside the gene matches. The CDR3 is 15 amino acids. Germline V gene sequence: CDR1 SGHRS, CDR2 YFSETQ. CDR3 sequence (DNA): TGCGCCAGCAGCACCGGGACAGGACTGGTCAACGAGCAGTACTTC. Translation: CASSTGTGLVNEQYF.

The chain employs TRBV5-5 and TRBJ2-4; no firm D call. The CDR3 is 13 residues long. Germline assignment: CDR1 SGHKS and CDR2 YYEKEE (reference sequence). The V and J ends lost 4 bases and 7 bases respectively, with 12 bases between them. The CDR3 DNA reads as TGTGCCAGCAGCATAGAGTCTCGGAACATTCAGTACTTC. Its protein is CASSIESRNIQYF.

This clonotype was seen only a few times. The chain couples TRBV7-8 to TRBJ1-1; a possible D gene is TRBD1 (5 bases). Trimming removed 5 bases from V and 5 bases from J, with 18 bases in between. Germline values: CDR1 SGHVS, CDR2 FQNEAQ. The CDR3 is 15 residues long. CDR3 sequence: CASSKARVRVTEAFF. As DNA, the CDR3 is TGTGCCAGCAGCAAAGCTAGGGTCAGGGTGACTGAAGCTTTCTTT. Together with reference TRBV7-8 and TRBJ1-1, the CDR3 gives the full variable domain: GAGVSQSPRYKVAKRGQDVALRCDPISGHVSLFWYQQALGQGPEFLTYFQNEAQLDKSGLPSDRFFAERPEGSVSTLKIQRTQQEDSAVYLCASSKARVRVTEAFFGQGTRLTVV.

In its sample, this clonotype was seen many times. The CDR3 bases are TGTGCCAGCAGCTTTAGGTTAGACCGATCGGTGGATACGCAGTATTTT. It yields the protein CASSFRLDRSVDTQYF. V usage is TRBV5-6 and J usage is TRBJ2-3; D gene ambiguous. V lost 2 bases to trimming and J lost 6 bases, with 19 bases between them. The CDR3 loop spans 16 amino acids. Germline V gives CDR1 SGHDT, CDR2 YYEEEE.

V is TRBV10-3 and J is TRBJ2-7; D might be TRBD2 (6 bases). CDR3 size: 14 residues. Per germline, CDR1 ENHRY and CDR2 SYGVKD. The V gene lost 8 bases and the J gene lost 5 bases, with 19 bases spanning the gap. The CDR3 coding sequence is TGTGCCATCGCATCGGGACTCCTGCAGAACGAGCAGTACTTC. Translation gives CAIASGLLQNEQYF.

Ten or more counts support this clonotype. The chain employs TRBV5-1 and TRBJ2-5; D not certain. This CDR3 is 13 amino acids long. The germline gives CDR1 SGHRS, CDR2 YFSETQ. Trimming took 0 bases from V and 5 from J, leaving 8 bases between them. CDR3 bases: TGCGCCAGCAGCTTGGGACCCGCGGAGACCCAGTACTTC. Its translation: CASSLGPAETQYF.

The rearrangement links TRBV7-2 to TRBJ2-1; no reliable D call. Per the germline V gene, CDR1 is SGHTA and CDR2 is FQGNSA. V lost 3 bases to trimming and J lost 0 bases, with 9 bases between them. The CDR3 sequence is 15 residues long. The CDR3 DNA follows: TGTGCCAGCAGCTTTACTGCTAGCTCCTACAATGAGCAGTTCTTC. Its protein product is CASSFTASSYNEQFF.

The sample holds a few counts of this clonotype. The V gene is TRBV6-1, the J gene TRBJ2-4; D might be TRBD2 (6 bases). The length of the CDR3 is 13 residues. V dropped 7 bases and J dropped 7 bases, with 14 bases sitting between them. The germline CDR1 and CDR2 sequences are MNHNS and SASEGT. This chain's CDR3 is CASKRALSNIQYF. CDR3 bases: TGTGCCAGCAAGCGGGCCCTCAGCAACATTCAGTACTTC.